These T cell receptor beta chains were read from a single sample in a study of blood T cell repertoires in COVID-19. Measured with immunoSEQ multiplex PCR; TCRdb has only the in-frame clones, and not every one. The table lists about 200,000 clones, around 81% of them singletons. Specimen: PBMCs or T cells enriched from blood (not recorded which). All receptors derive from a man between 35 and 55 years old who had recovered from COVID-19. Both conserved end residues are part of each CDR3. Fields, in order: clone size, J gene, D gene, V gene, CDR3 length, CDR3 protein, CDR3 DNA. A D gene is named only where the DNA matches it firmly. The size field is filled for only some rows; it gives once, few, many or a size class.

>few|TRBJ1-6|-|TRBV27|15
CASSLLEGRDSPLHF
TGTGCCAGCAGTTTATTAGAGGGTAGGGATTCACCCCTCCACTTT
>-|TRBJ2-3|-|TRBV10-1|19
CASSESLGVQPGMADTQYF
TGCGCCAGCAGTGAGTCTCTGGGTGTCCAGCCGGGAATGGCAGATACGCAGTATTTT
>once|TRBJ1-2|-|TRBV19|19
CASKEDPGRGRASGYGYTF
TGTGCCAGTAAAGAAGACCCCGGACGGGGGAGGGCGAGCGGGTATGGCTACACCTTC
>-|TRBJ2-7|TRBD1|TRBV4-1|17
CASSQDSGTGDLYEQYF
TGCGCCAGCAGCCAAGATTCTGGGACAGGGGATCTCTACGAGCAGTACTTC
>few|TRBJ2-7|-|TRBV7-9|16
CASSSTFAGSSYEQYF
TGTGCCAGCAGCTCGACCTTCGCGGGGAGCTCCTACGAGCAGTACTTC
>-|TRBJ1-5|TRBD1|TRBV10-3|14
CAISDGTASQPQHF
TGTGCCATCAGTGACGGGACAGCTAGTCAGCCCCAGCATTTT
>-|TRBJ2-7|-|TRBV18|17
CASSPPNGRGISFEQYF
TGTGCCAGCTCACCACCTAATGGTAGGGGGATCAGTTTCGAGCAGTACTTC
>once|TRBJ1-4|-|TRBV30|16
CAWSVMGGALNEKLFF
TGTGCCTGGAGTGTAATGGGGGGGGCTCTGAATGAAAAACTGTTTTTT
>-|TRBJ2-7|TRBD1|TRBV5-1|14
CASSRDRGIDEQYF
TGCGCCAGCAGCCGGGACAGGGGTATCGACGAGCAGTACTTC
>-|TRBJ1-2|-|TRBV28|12
CASSPGNGGYTF
TGTGCCAGCAGTCCCGGGAACGGAGGCTACACCTTC
>-|TRBJ2-7|TRBD1|TRBV19|15
CASSIGPGQGYEQYF
TGTGCCAGTAGTATCGGCCCCGGACAGGGCTACGAGCAGTACTTC
>-|TRBJ1-6|-|TRBV9|14
CASSRGASNSPLHF
TGTGCCAGCAGCCGGGGGGCGTCTAATTCACCCCTCCACTTT
>-|TRBJ1-2|-|TRBV11-2|13
CASSLEPGSGYTF
TGTGCCAGCAGCTTAGAGCCCGGGTCTGGCTACACCTTC
>-|TRBJ1-4|TRBD1|TRBV29-1|14
CSVVVQGINEKLFF
TGCAGCGTTGTAGTACAGGGGATTAATGAAAAACTGTTTTTT
>-|TRBJ1-2|-|TRBV15|14
CATSRGEVSDGYTF
TGTGCCACCAGCAGAGGCGAGGTATCGGATGGCTACACCTTC
>-|TRBJ2-7|TRBD2|TRBV7-2|17
CASSLAGGRDPYYEQYF
TGTGCCAGCAGCTTAGCGGGCGGGAGGGACCCCTACTACGAGCAGTACTTC
>-|TRBJ2-5|-|TRBV5-1|15
CASSVFQGRQETQYF
TGCGCCAGCAGCGTATTCCAGGGGCGGCAAGAGACCCAGTACTTC
>-|TRBJ1-1|TRBD1|TRBV18|16
CASSPPRDRGVFTAFF
TGTGCCAGCTCACCACCCCGGGACAGGGGTGTTTTTACGGCTTTCTTT
>once|TRBJ1-2|-|TRBV28|12
CASSFTDYGYTF
TGTGCCAGCAGTTTCACTGACTATGGCTACACCTTC
>-|TRBJ1-5|TRBD1|TRBV28|16
CASRSNRGPGDQPQHF
TGTGCCAGCAGGAGTAACAGGGGGCCAGGGGATCAGCCCCAGCATTTT
>-|TRBJ2-5|TRBD1|TRBV7-9|16
CASSLNRGYVEETQYF
TGTGCCAGCAGCTTGAACAGGGGATACGTGGAAGAGACCCAGTACTTC
>-|TRBJ1-1|-|TRBV5-1|13
CASSPRGSNEAFF
TGCGCCAGCAGCCCAAGAGGGTCCAATGAAGCTTTCTTT
>-|TRBJ2-5|TRBD1|TRBV6-2/TRBV6-3|16
CASSYPGQPWGETQYF
TGTGCCAGCAGTTACCCGGGACAGCCCTGGGGAGAGACCCAGTACTTC
>-|TRBJ1-2|-|TRBV4-1|14
CASSQGGANYGYTF
TGCGCCAGCAGCCAAGGGGGGGCTAACTATGGCTACACCTTC
>-|TRBJ1-1|-|TRBV5-4|13
CASSPGGAEEAFF
TGTGCCAGCAGCCCGGGCGGGGCGGAAGAAGCTTTCTTT
>once|TRBJ1-2|-|TRBV3-1/TRBV3-2|15
CASSRGHSLGYGYTF
TGTGCCAGCAGCAGGGGACACTCACTGGGGTATGGCTACACCTTC
>-|TRBJ1-4|-|TRBV11-3|17
CASSLDRGGSTNEKLFF
TGTGCCAGCAGCTTAGATCGAGGGGGTTCAACTAATGAAAAACTGTTTTTT
>few|TRBJ2-3|TRBD2|TRBV10-3|19
CAISVGRLAGAPRTDTQYF
TGTGCCATCAGTGTAGGTCGGCTAGCGGGGGCCCCTCGCACAGATACGCAGTATTTT
>-|TRBJ2-2|TRBD1|TRBV4-1|15
CASSQEGQGAAELFF
TGCGCCAGCAGCCAAGAGGGCCAGGGGGCGGCGGAGCTGTTTTTT
>-|TRBJ1-6|TRBD1|TRBV19|17
CASSAQGWSSYNSPLHF
TGTGCCAGTAGCGCACAGGGGTGGAGCTCCTATAATTCACCCCTCCACTTT
>many|TRBJ1-1|TRBD1|TRBV30|14
CATTGVTKNTEAFF
TGTGCCACCACAGGGGTTACCAAGAACACTGAAGCTTTCTTT
>-|TRBJ2-2|TRBD1|TRBV7-9|15
CASSPSRQGIGELFF
TGTGCCAGCAGCCCATCCCGACAGGGCATCGGGGAGCTGTTTTTT
>-|TRBJ2-2|-|TRBV7-2|16
CASSLVGTKITGELFF
TGTGCCAGCAGCTTAGTCGGGACAAAAATAACCGGGGAGCTGTTTTTT
>-|TRBJ1-6|-|TRBV30|14
CAWSVGQGNSPLHF
TGTGCCTGGAGTGTCGGGCAGGGGAACTCACCCCTCCACTTT
>few|TRBJ1-1|-|TRBV28|13
CASRQGVNTEAFF
TGTGCCAGCAGACAAGGGGTGAACACTGAAGCTTTCTTT
>-|TRBJ1-1|TRBD1|TRBV5-8|15
CASSIRTGEDTEAFF
TGTGCCAGCAGCATCAGGACAGGGGAGGATACTGAAGCTTTCTTT
>few|TRBJ2-2|TRBD1|TRBV5-1|17
CASSLSRTGGNTGELFF
TGCGCCAGCAGCTTGTCGAGGACAGGGGGGAACACCGGGGAGCTGTTTTTT
>-|TRBJ2-5|-|TRBV6-6|12
CASSPRGETQYF
TGTGCCAGCAGTCCTAGGGGAGAGACCCAGTACTTC
>-|TRBJ2-3|-|TRBV2|16
CAAAGSNLVETDTQYF
TGTGCCGCAGCAGGGTCGAATCTAGTGGAAACAGATACGCAGTATTTT
>-|TRBJ1-2|-|TRBV28|13
CASILPGDGGYTF
TGTGCCAGCATATTACCAGGGGACGGTGGCTACACCTTC
>-|TRBJ2-5|-|TRBV5-1|15
CASSSYFDGGGSQYF
TGCGCCAGCAGCTCCTATTTCGACGGGGGAGGAAGCCAGTACTTC
>few|TRBJ1-1|-|TRBV7-9|17
CASSLASLTGNAAEAFF
TGTGCCAGCAGCTTAGCTTCACTTACAGGGAATGCCGCTGAAGCTTTCTTT
>-|TRBJ2-1|TRBD2|TRBV11-2|16
CASSPRLAASYNEQFF
TGTGCCAGCAGCCCCCGGCTAGCGGCCTCCTACAATGAGCAGTTCTTC
>-|TRBJ1-1|-|TRBV11-2|12
CASSQSRVIAFF
TGTGCCAGCAGCCAGTCCAGGGTTATAGCTTTCTTT
>-|TRBJ1-3|-|TRBV28|16
CASSPGGESSGNTIYF
TGTGCCAGCAGCCCCGGGGGAGAAAGCTCTGGAAACACCATATATTTT
>-|TRBJ2-5|-|TRBV5-1|13
CASSLDSKETQYF
TGCGCCAGCAGCTTGGACAGTAAAGAGACCCAGTACTTC
>-|TRBJ1-3|TRBD1|TRBV15|15
CATSRGQGAGNTIYF
TGTGCCACCAGCAGGGGACAGGGTGCTGGAAACACCATATATTTT
>-|TRBJ1-2|-|TRBV27|16
CASTFIPVEGTYGYTF
TGTGCCAGCACTTTCATCCCCGTCGAAGGGACTTATGGCTACACCTTC
>-|TRBJ1-1|-|TRBV19|14
CASSIRGANTEAFF
TGTGCCAGTAGTATCCGGGGGGCGAACACTGAAGCTTTCTTT